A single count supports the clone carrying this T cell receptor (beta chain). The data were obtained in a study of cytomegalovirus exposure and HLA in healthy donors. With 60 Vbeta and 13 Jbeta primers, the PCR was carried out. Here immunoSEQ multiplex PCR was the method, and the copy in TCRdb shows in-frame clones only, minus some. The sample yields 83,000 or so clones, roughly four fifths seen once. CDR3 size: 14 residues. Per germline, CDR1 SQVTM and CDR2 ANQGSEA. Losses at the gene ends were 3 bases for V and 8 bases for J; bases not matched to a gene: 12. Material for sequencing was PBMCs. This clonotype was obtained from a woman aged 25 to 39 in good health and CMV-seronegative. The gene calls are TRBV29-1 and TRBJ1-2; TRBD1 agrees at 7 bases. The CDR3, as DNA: TGCAGCGTTGAGGGCCTTACAGGGGTGGGAGGCTACACCTTC. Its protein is CSVEGLTGVGGYTF.